Below are 8 T cell receptor beta chains sequenced from a single sample in a study of shared clonotypes between healthy human individuals. Data came from immunoSEQ multiplex PCR; TCRdb stores just in-frame clones and leaves some out. Of millions of clones in the sample, over 85% are singletons; the top ten hold 0.1% to 0.15%. The sequenced material came from naive CD4+ T cells sorted from blood. The subset here: CD45RA+ positively selected. Receptor source: a man between 18 and 29 years old in good health.

The chain links TRBV9 to TRBJ2-1; no firm D call. The CDR3 is 16 residues long. CDR1 SGDLS and CDR2 YYNGEE come from the germline V gene. V lost 0 bases, J lost 7 bases, and 17 bases lay in between. CDR3 sequence: CASSVGPSQSGNEQFF. The CDR3 bases are TGTGCCAGCAGCGTAGGTCCCTCGCAGAGTGGGAATGAGCAGTTCTTC.

The chain employs TRBV4-1 and TRBJ2-3, with D perhaps TRBD2 (5 bases). V lost 4 bases to trimming and J lost 2 bases, with 10 bases between them. CDR1 and CDR2 (germline): MGHRA, YSYEKL. CDR3 length equals 14 residues. The chain's CDR3 is CASSPRTPTDTQYF. Written as DNA, the CDR3 is TGCGCCAGCAGCCCCCGGACTCCCACAGATACGCAGTATTTT.

The V call is TRBV7-2, the J call TRBJ2-7; D possibly uses TRBD1 or TRBD2 (6 bases each). V dropped 5 bases and J dropped 4 bases, with 15 bases sitting between them. There are 14 residues in the CDR3. CDR1 is SGHTA, CDR2 FQGNSA, per germline. CDR3 protein: CASSVPGEDYEQYF. The CDR3 region has the DNA TGTGCCAGCAGCGTCCCAGGGGAGGATTACGAGCAGTACTTC.

This chain connects TRBV28 to TRBJ2-6; 8 bases agree with TRBD2. Germline CDR1 and CDR2: MDHEN and SYDVKM. CDR3 size: 16 residues. With V trimmed by 5 bases and J by 3 bases, 6 bases remained unmatched. CDR3 protein: CASSPPGGVGANVLTF. The CDR3 DNA is TGTGCCAGCAGTCCCCCGGGGGGGGTTGGGGCCAACGTCCTGACTTTC.

The V call is TRBV28, the J call TRBJ2-4; 8 bases agree with TRBD1. Trimming at V came to 7 bases and at J to 3 bases, leaving 8 bases not matched to a gene. This CDR3 has 15 amino acids. Per germline, CDR1 MDHEN and CDR2 SYDVKM. CDR3 amino acids: CASTPTGGGKNIQYF. CDR3 in DNA: TGTGCCAGCACCCCAACAGGGGGAGGCAAAAACATTCAGTACTTC.

The chain couples TRBV7-9 to TRBJ1-1, with TRBD1 matching 7 bases. This CDR3 is 15 amino acids long. Per the germline V gene, CDR1 is SEHNR and CDR2 is FQNEAQ (reference sequence). With 5 bases clipped from V and 0 bases from J, the junction kept 6 bases outside the gene matches. The DNA of the CDR3 is TGTGCCAGCAGCCCTCCGACAGGGATGAACACTGAAGCTTTCTTT. Translated: CASSPPTGMNTEAFF.

A word on this clone: The same CDR3 is also encoded by other DNA sequences in this sample. The chain couples TRBV5-1 to TRBJ1-3; a weak D match, TRBD1 (6 bases). This CDR3 region has 13 residues. Germline V lookup: CDR1 SGHRS, CDR2 YFSETQ. Trimming took off 5 bases at V and 3 bases at J, with 9 bases between the two ends. The CDR3 bases are TGCGCCAGCAGGACGGACAGTGGAAACACCATATATTTT. As protein: CASRTDSGNTIYF.

The chain has TRBV5-3 and TRBJ2-1; no reliable D call. TRBV5-3 is annotated as an ORF whose role is uncertain. V was shortened by 2 bases and J by 3 bases, with 12 bases between the two germline ends. CDR3 length: 15 amino acids. CDR3 loop: CARSFDKGLYNEQFF. DNA for the CDR3: TGTGCCAGAAGCTTTGATAAGGGCCTCTACAATGAGCAGTTCTTC.